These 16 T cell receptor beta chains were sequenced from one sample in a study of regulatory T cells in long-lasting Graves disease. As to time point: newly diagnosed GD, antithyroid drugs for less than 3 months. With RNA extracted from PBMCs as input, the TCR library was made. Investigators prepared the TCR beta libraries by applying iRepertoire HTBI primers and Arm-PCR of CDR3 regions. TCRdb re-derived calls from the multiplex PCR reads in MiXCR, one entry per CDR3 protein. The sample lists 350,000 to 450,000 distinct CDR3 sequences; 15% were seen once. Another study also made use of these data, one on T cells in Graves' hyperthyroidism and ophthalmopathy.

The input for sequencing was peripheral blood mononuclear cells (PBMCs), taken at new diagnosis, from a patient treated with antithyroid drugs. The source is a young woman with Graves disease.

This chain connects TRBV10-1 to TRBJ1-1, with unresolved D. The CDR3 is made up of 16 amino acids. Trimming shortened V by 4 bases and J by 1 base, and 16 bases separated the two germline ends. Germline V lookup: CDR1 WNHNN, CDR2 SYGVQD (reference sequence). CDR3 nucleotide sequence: TGCGCCAGCAGTGGAACCACGCGGGGATCGAACACTGAAGCTTTCTTT. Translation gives CASSGTTRGSNTEAFF.

CDR3 residues: CASSSSGGTEAFF. As DNA, the CDR3 is TGCGCCAGCAGCTCCTCAGGGGGGACTGAAGCTTTCTTT. This chain links TRBV5-1 with TRBJ1-1; 7 bases agree with TRBD1. Unmatched junction bases numbered 4, after V lost 3 bases and J lost 5 bases. This CDR3 region has 13 residues. Germline CDR1 and CDR2: SGHRS and YFSETQ. Based on the CDR3 plus reference TRBV5-1 and TRBJ1-1, the full variable domain is KAGVTQTPRYLIKTRGQQVTLSCSPISGHRSVSWYQQTPGQGLQFLFEYFSETQRNKGNFPGRFSGRQFSNSRSEMNVSTLELGDSALYLCASSSSGGTEAFFGQGTRLTVV.

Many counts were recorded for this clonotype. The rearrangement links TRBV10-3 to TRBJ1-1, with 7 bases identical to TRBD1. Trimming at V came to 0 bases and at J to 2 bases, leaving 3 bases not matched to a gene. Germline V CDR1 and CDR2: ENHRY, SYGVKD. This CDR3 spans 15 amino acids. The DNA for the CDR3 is TGTGCCATCAGTGAGTCGAGACAGGGAAACACTGAAGCTTTCTTT. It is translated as CAISESRQGNTEAFF.

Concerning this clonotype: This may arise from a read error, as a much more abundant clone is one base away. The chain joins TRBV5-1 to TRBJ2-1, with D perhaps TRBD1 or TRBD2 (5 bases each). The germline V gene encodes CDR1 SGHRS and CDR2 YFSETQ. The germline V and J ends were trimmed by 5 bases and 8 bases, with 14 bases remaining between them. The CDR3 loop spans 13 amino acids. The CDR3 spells CASRSEGSDEQFF. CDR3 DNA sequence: TGCGCCAGCAGAAGTGAGGGGAGCGATGAGCAGTTCTTC.

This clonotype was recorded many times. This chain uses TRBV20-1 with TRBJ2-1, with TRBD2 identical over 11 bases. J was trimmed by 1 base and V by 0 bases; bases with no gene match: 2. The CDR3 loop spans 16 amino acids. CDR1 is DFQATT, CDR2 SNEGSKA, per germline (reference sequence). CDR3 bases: TGCAGTGCTAGAGATAGACTAGCGGGATCCTACAATGAGCAGTTCTTC. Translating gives CSARDRLAGSYNEQFF.

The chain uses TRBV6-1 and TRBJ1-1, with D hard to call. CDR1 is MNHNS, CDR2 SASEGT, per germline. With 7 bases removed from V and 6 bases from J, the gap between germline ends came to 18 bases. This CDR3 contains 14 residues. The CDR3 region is CASIHQADTPEAFF. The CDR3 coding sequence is TGTGCCAGCATCCACCAAGCAGATACCCCTGAAGCTTTCTTT.

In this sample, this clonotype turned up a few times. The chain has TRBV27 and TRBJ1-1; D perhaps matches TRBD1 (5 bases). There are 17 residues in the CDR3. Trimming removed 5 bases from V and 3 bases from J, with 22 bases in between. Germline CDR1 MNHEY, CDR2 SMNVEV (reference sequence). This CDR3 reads CASSPSPPRGRYTEAFF. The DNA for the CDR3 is TGTGCCAGCAGTCCAAGCCCTCCGAGGGGAAGATACACTGAAGCTTTCTTT.

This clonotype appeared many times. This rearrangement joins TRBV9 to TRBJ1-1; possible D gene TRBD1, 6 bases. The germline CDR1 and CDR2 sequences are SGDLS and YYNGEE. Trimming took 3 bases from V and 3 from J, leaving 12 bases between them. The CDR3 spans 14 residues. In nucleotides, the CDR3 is TGTGCCAGCAGCGAGGGGGGGGCGCACACTGAAGCTTTCTTT. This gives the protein CASSEGGAHTEAFF.

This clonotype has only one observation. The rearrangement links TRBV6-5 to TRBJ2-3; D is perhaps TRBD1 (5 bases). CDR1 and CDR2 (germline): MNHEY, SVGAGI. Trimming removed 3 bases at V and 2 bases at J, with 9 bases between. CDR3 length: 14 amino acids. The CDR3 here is CASSYTGYTDTQYF. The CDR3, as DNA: TGTGCCAGCAGTTATACAGGCTACACAGATACGCAGTATTTT.

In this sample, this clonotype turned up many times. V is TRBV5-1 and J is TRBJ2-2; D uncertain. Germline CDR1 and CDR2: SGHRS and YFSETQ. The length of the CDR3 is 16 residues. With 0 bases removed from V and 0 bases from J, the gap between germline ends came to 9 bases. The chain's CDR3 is CASSLVGRTNTGELFF. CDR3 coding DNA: TGCGCCAGCAGCTTGGTTGGCAGAACGAACACCGGGGAGCTGTTTTTT.

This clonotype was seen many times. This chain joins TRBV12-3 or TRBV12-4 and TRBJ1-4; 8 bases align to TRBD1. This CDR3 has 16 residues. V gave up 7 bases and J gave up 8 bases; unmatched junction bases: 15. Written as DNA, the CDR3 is TGTGCCAGCAACGCTACCGGGACAGGCTTTTTAGAAAAACTGTTTTTT. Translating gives CASNATGTGFLEKLFF.

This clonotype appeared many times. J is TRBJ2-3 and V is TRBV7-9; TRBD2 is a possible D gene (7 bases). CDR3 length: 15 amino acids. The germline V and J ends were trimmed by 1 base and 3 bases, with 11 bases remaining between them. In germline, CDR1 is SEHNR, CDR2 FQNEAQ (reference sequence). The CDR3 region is CASSLGGGGTDTQYF. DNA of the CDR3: TGTGCCAGCAGCTTAGGAGGGGGAGGGACAGATACGCAGTATTTT.

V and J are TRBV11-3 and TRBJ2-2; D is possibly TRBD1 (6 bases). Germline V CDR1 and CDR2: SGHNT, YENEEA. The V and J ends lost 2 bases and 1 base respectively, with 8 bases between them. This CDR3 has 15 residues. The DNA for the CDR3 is TGTGCCAGCAGCTTAAGGACAGAGAACACCGGGGAGCTGTTTTTT. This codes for CASSLRTENTGELFF.

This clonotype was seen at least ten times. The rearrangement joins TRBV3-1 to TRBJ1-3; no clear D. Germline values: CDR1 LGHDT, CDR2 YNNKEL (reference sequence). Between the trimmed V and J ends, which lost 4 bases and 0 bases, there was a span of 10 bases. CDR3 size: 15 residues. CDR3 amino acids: CASSRESISGNTIYF. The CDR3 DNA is TGTGCCAGCAGCCGGGAATCGATCTCTGGAAACACCATATATTTT.

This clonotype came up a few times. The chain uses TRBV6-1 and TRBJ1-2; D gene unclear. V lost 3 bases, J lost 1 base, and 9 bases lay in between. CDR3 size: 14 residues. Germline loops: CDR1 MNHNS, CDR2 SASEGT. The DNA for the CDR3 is TGTGCCAGCAGTGAGACCGGGATTAACTATGGCTACACCTTC. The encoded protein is CASSETGINYGYTF.

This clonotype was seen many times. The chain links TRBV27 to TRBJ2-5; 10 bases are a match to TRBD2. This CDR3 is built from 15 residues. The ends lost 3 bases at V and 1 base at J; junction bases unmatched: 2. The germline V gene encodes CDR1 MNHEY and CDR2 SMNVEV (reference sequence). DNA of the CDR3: TGTGCCAGCAGTTTTAGCGGGGGGCTCCAAGAGACCCAGTACTTC. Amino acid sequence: CASSFSGGLQETQYF.